The 3 T cell receptor beta chains below were found in one sample sequenced in a study of blood T cell repertoires in COVID-19. Profiling relied on immunoSEQ multiplex PCR, and the TCRdb table lists in-frame clones only, not all of them. The sample holds 200,000 to 250,000 clones, about 88% seen once. The sequenced material came from peripheral blood. Source of these receptors: a woman aged 45 to 65 with COVID-19, enrolled during active disease.

CDR3 region: CASSPLSGTPLNTEAFF. CDR3 sequence (DNA): TGTGCCAGCTCACCACTCTCGGGGACACCACTGAACACTGAAGCTTTCTTT. This chain links TRBV18 with TRBJ1-1; D perhaps matches TRBD1 (6 bases). V lost 1 base and J lost 0, with 15 bases in between. The CDR3 has 17 amino acids. CDR1 KGHSH and CDR2 LQKENI come from the germline V gene. Full variable domain (outside the CDR3, taken from reference TRBV18 and TRBJ1-1): NAGVMQNPRHLVRRRGQEARLRCSPMKGHSHVYWYRQLPEEGLKFMVYLQKENIIDESGMPKERFSAEFPKEGPSILRIQQVVRGDSAAYFCASSPLSGTPLNTEAFFGQGTRLTVV.

CDR3 region: CASSQDHNRLVNGYTF. Written as DNA, the CDR3 is TGTGCCAGCAGCCAAGATCATAACAGGTTAGTTAATGGCTACACCTTC. This chain joins TRBV3-1 (or the pseudogene TRBV3-2) and TRBJ1-2, with D possibly matching TRBD1 (5 bases). CDR3 length: 16 residues. Trimming stripped 0 bases from V and 6 bases from J, with 17 bases between. Germline lookup yields CDR1 LGHDT and CDR2 YNNKEL (reference sequence).

This clone was counted a few times. The rearrangement links TRBV7-3 to TRBJ2-7, with D possibly being TRBD2 (5 bases). The CDR3 is 15 amino acids. Per germline, CDR1 SGHTA and CDR2 FQGTGA. Trimming removed 2 bases at V and 3 bases at J, with 14 bases between. The chain's CDR3 is CASSLLPGNIYEQYF. In DNA form, the CDR3 reads TGTGCCAGCAGCTTATTGCCGGGGAACATCTACGAGCAGTACTTC.